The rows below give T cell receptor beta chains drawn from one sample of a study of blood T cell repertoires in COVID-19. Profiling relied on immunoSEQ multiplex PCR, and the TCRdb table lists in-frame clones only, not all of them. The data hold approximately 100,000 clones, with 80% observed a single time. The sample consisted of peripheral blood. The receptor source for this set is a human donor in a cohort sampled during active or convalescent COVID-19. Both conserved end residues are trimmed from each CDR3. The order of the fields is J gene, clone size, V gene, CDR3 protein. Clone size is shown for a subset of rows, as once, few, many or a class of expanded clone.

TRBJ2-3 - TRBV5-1 ASSLPSGGSGDTQY
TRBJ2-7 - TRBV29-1 SVEEVWTGDVREQY
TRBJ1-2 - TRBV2 ASSREGGTSYGYT
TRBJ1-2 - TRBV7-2 ASSLARTYYGYT
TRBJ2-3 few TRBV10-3 AISDAGQAFTDTQY
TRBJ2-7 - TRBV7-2 ASSFLAGVAPYEQY
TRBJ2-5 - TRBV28 ASSPHPGLKQETQY
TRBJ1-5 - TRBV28 ASSLYGGLGQPQH
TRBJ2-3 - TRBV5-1 ASSATLDTQY
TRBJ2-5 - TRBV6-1 ASSEAFREETQY
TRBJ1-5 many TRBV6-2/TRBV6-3 ASSYYRQGVIQPQH
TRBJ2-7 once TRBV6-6 ASSYSTGGDKQY
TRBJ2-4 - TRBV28 ASSFGGAKNIQY
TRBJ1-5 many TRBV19 ASSILNSNQPQH
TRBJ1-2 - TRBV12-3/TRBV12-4 ASSHRGGYT
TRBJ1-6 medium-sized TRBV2 ASSERWAKAPLH
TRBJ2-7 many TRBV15 ATSRRAGANGEQY
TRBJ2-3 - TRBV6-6 ASSRSGEVSDTQY